This T cell receptor (beta chain) comes out of a study of CD8+ T cells in alopecia areata. Looking at the study overall: Treated patients took oral tofacitinib at 5 to 10 mg twice daily. Study results and limitations: Across lesional scalp, and particularly alopecia totalis/universalis, clonality surpassed that of normal scalp.

Investigators isolated RNA and reverse transcribed it into cDNA to act as the sequencing template. Clones were read by immunoSEQ multiplex PCR, and TCRdb kept only the in-frame ones, dropping some. The table lists about 76,000 clones, 29% of them singletons. Stated treatment: oral pan-JAK inhibitor, 5-10 mg twice daily. V lost 2 bases and J 7 bases, leaving 5 bases between the germline ends. This CDR3 spans 12 amino acids. Germline loops: CDR1 LGHNA, CDR2 YSLEER. A note on this clone: Its antigen remains unidentified.

The TCR comes from a human donor with alopecia areata. The starting material was CD8+ T cells sorted from blood, obtained at week 4, from a patient treated with tofacitinib. This chain connects TRBV4-3 to TRBJ2-2; D remains ambiguous. The CDR3 DNA reads as TGCGCCAGCAGCCAATACGGCGGGGAGCTGTTTTTT. Translation gives CASSQYGGELFF.